A single T cell receptor (beta chain) is shown here with its context. This CDR3 is built from 13 residues. V shed 6 bases, J shed 8 bases, and the junction held 5 bases outside the gene matches. The V gene's germline CDR1 is SNHLY and CDR2 FYNNEI. As originally analysed: By means of reference gene primer amplification, nucleated cell counts were estimated. Here immunoSEQ multiplex PCR was the method, and the copy in TCRdb shows in-frame clones only, minus some. D and trimming were read from the DNA, whereas the V and J calls and clone size are those reported in that table. The sample consists of some 190,000 clones, 80% to 90% of them appearing once. The sample comes from a study of blood T cell repertoires in COVID-19.

Sequenced material: peripheral blood. This chain links TRBV2 with TRBJ1-2; TRBD1 agrees at 11 bases. This receptor was obtained from a man aged 25 to 45 with acute or convalescent COVID-19. The CDR3 sequence is CASRDRGLRGYTF. CDR3 bases: TGTGCCAGCAGGGACAGGGGGCTGCGCGGCTACACCTTC.